These 26 T cell receptor beta chains were sequenced from one sample in a study of blood T cell repertoires in COVID-19. TCRdb keeps only in-frame clones here, not all; method: immunoSEQ multiplex PCR. The sample yields some 180,000 clones, 70% to 85% seen once. Sequencing was performed on PBMCs or T cells enriched from blood (not recorded which). Receptor source: an older woman in a cohort exposed to, infected with or recovered from COVID-19 (not recorded which).

This clone was recorded a few times. J is TRBJ2-2 and V is TRBV7-8, with D possibly being TRBD2 (7 bases). Trimming pared 0 bases from V and 0 bases from J, leaving 11 bases between. The CDR3 has 17 amino acids. The germline CDR1 and CDR2 sequences are SGHVS and FQNEAQ. DNA of the CDR3: TGTGCCAGCAGCTTAGCTGGGGGGGCCGCGAACACCGGGGAGCTGTTTTTT. It codes for CASSLAGGAANTGELFF.

This clone was counted once. This chain links TRBV4-2 with TRBJ2-2; 9 positions match TRBD2. The germline gives CDR1 LGHNA, CDR2 YNFKEQ. The V segment lost 0 bases and the J segment 7 bases; nucleotides outside the gene matches: 9. This CDR3 region has 17 residues. The CDR3 DNA sequence: TGTGCCAGCAGCCAAGATCCGGCGGGAGGGCCTAACGGGGAGCTGTTTTTT. This codes for CASSQDPAGGPNGELFF.

The J gene is TRBJ2-3, the V gene TRBV29-1, with D tentatively TRBD1 (6 bases). The CDR3 covers 13 residues. Germline V lookup: CDR1 SQVTM, CDR2 ANQGSEA. V was clipped by 6 bases and J by 2 bases, with 12 bases between them. The CDR3 here is CSVRDTPTDTQYF. In nucleotides, the CDR3 is TGCAGCGTGAGGGACACCCCCACAGATACGCAGTATTTT.

The gene calls are TRBV30 and TRBJ1-6; the D is unclear. V dropped 4 bases and J dropped 4 bases, with 8 bases sitting between them. The germline CDR1 and CDR2 sequences are GTSNPN and SVGIG (reference sequence). The CDR3 spans 13 residues. In DNA, the CDR3 is TGTGCCTGGACGGGGTTGTATAATTCACCCCTCCACTTT. Amino acids: CAWTGLYNSPLHF.

This chain connects TRBV7-8 to TRBJ2-1, with D possibly matching TRBD2 (6 bases). The CDR3 runs to 16 residues. Germline CDR1 and CDR2: SGHVS and FQNEAQ. Trimming stripped 0 bases from V and 6 bases from J, with 15 bases between. This CDR3 is CASSLAGGSAGNEQFF. The DNA of the CDR3 is TGTGCCAGCAGCTTAGCGGGAGGTTCAGCTGGCAATGAGCAGTTCTTC.

J is TRBJ1-2 and V is TRBV19; TRBD1 might be the D (6 bases). The CDR3 is 11 residues long. Germline V CDR1 and CDR2: LNHDA, SQIVND (reference sequence). Trimming left V 5 bases short and J 7 bases short, with 8 bases between. CDR3 region: CASSVRGGYTF. The CDR3 DNA reads TGTGCCAGTAGTGTCAGGGGTGGCTACACCTTC.

The chain recombines TRBV27 with TRBJ2-6; possibly TRBD1 for D (5 bases). The CDR3 has 15 amino acids. Looked up from germline, CDR1 is MNHEY and CDR2 is SMNVEV (reference sequence). The germline V and J ends were trimmed by 5 bases and 1 base, with 9 bases remaining between them. CDR3 residues: CASSLQGSGANVLTF. CDR3 bases: TGTGCCAGCAGTCTCCAGGGTTCTGGGGCCAACGTCCTGACTTTC.

The genes are TRBV28 and TRBJ2-7; 7 bases are a match to TRBD1. CDR3 length: 14 residues. Germline V gene sequence: CDR1 MDHEN, CDR2 SYDVKM. V lost 8 bases, J lost 2 bases, and 9 bases stayed unmatched. For the CDR3, the DNA is TGTGCCAGCGGCCGGGACAGTTGGCCCTACGAGCAGTACTTC. This encodes CASGRDSWPYEQYF.

The chain uses TRBV28 and TRBJ1-2; maybe TRBD1 (5 bases). Germline V gene data show CDR1 as MDHEN and CDR2 as SYDVKM. Trimming pared 6 bases from V and 8 bases from J, leaving 22 bases between. The CDR3 is made up of 15 amino acids. CDR3 region: CASRVAPGGVLGYTF. The CDR3 DNA reads as TGTGCCAGCAGGGTCGCCCCGGGGGGGGTTTTAGGCTACACCTTC.

About this clone itself: Other DNA sequences in this sample translate to the same CDR3. The V and J genes are TRBV28 and TRBJ1-5; D not resolved. The V end lost 3 bases, the J end lost 6 bases, and 6 bases lay between the germline ends. The CDR3 is 12 residues long. The V gene's germline CDR1 is MDHEN and CDR2 SYDVKM. In DNA form, the CDR3 reads TGTGCCAGCAGTTTTTCAGGTCAGCCCCAGCATTTT. Amino acid sequence: CASSFSGQPQHF.

In the case of this clone: At the DNA level, this CDR3 is encoded by other sequences in the same sample as well. The V call is TRBV9, the J call TRBJ1-4; D gene ambiguous. Trimming cost V 0 bases and J 0 bases, with 6 bases left between them. CDR1 SGDLS and CDR2 YYNGEE come from the germline V gene. This CDR3 has 15 amino acids. The CDR3 bases are TGTGCCAGCAGCGTAGGAGGGACAACTAATGAAAAACTGTTTTTT. This encodes CASSVGGTTNEKLFF.

J is TRBJ1-2 and V is TRBV6-2 or TRBV6-3; 12 bases line up with TRBD1. Germline V CDR1 and CDR2: MNHEY, SVGEGT. The CDR3 is 16 residues long. V lost 4 bases, J lost 4 bases, and 7 bases stayed unmatched. This CDR3 is CASSSRDRGLPYGYTF. In DNA, the CDR3 is TGTGCCAGCAGTTCCCGGGACAGGGGGCTACCCTATGGCTACACCTTC.

This clone was seen only a few times. The V call is TRBV7-9, the J call TRBJ2-7; TRBD2 might be the D (5 bases). CDR1 is SEHNR, CDR2 FQNEAQ, per germline (reference sequence). The V end lost 6 bases, the J end lost 6 bases, and 24 bases lay between the germline ends. The CDR3 sequence is 16 residues long. DNA for the CDR3: TGTGCCAGCAGTCCGGGCCGGACTCAAGTATTGGGCGAGCAGTACTTC. It specifies CASSPGRTQVLGEQYF.

V usage is TRBV2 and J usage is TRBJ2-1, with D possibly matching TRBD1 (6 bases). The length of the CDR3 is 15 residues. Germline assignment: CDR1 SNHLY and CDR2 FYNNEI. Trimming left V 1 base short and J 8 bases short, with 15 bases between. The CDR3 coding sequence is TGTGCCAGCAGTGAAGGGGTAGGGGGTATTGATGAGCAGTTCTTC. Encoded protein: CASSEGVGGIDEQFF.

Ten or more counts support this clone. This chain connects TRBV3-1 (or the pseudogene TRBV3-2) to TRBJ1-4; D perhaps matches TRBD1 (6 bases). The germline V gene has CDR1 LGHDT and CDR2 YNNKEL (reference sequence). The CDR3 contains 18 residues. Trimming removed 4 bases at V and 0 bases at J, with 18 bases between. This CDR3 is CASSPRGRDIPTNEKLFF. The CDR3 bases are TGTGCCAGCAGCCCCCGCGGCAGGGACATTCCAACTAATGAAAAACTGTTTTTT.

The chain couples TRBV2 to TRBJ1-5; D is possibly TRBD1 (6 bases). The germline CDR1 and CDR2 sequences are SNHLY and FYNNEI. V shed 7 bases and J shed 5 bases, with 9 bases lying between them. This CDR3 contains 12 residues. The DNA of the CDR3 is TGTGCCAGCAAGGGGGACGATCAGCCCCAGCATTTT. Residues: CASKGDDQPQHF. The variable domain in full, completed from reference TRBV2 and TRBJ1-5, reads EPEVTQTPSHQVTQMGQEVILRCVPISNHLYFYWYRQILGQKVEFLVSFYNNEISEKSEIFDDQFSVERPDGSNFTLKIRSTKLEDSAMYFCASKGDDQPQHFGDGTRLSIL.

V is TRBV19 and J is TRBJ2-1; no firm D call. The CDR3 runs 13 residues. Germline V gene lookup returns CDR1 LNHDA and CDR2 SQIVND (reference sequence). V dropped 5 bases and J dropped 9 bases, with 14 bases sitting between them. DNA of the CDR3: TGTGCCAGTAGTGCACTGCCCTCCGGTGAGCAGTTCTTC. It specifies CASSALPSGEQFF.

The rearrangement links TRBV5-1 to TRBJ2-7; 13 bases map to TRBD2. This CDR3 spans 15 amino acids. With V trimmed by 3 bases and J by 3 bases, 3 bases remained unmatched. Germline V gene sequence: CDR1 SGHRS, CDR2 YFSETQ. The CDR3 is CASSSRLAGGYEQYF. In DNA, the CDR3 is TGCGCCAGCAGCTCTAGACTAGCGGGAGGCTACGAGCAGTACTTC.

This clone was observed a handful of times. This chain links TRBV28 with TRBJ2-7; 8 bases line up with TRBD1. The CDR3 extends over 15 amino acids. The germline V gene has CDR1 MDHEN and CDR2 SYDVKM. The V segment lost 3 bases and the J segment 2 bases; nucleotides outside the gene matches: 6. The CDR3 spells CASSFPGQGAYEQYF. In DNA form, the CDR3 reads TGTGCCAGCAGTTTTCCCGGACAGGGAGCCTACGAGCAGTACTTC.

The chain couples TRBV28 to TRBJ2-1, with TRBD2 matching 11 bases. The CDR3 contains 16 residues. Germline CDR1 and CDR2: MDHEN and SYDVKM. Trimming cost V 6 bases and J 3 bases; bases outside gene matches: 7. The CDR3 is CASSFSGRARYNEQFF. CDR3 bases: TGTGCCAGCAGCTTTAGCGGGAGGGCCCGCTACAATGAGCAGTTCTTC.

The chain employs TRBV3-1 (or the pseudogene TRBV3-2) and TRBJ2-2; TRBD2 might be the D (6 bases). This CDR3 spans 14 amino acids. Germline-derived CDR1 and CDR2 are LGHDT and YNNKEL (reference sequence). Between the trimmed V and J ends, which lost 3 bases and 7 bases, there was a span of 12 bases. The DNA of the CDR3 is TGTGCCAGCAGCCATGGCCTGGGGGGCGGGGAGCTGTTTTTT. Protein: CASSHGLGGGELFF.

Concerning this clone: The junction departs from germline at one end; a sequencing error may be responsible. The chain combines TRBV7-7 with TRBJ1-3; TRBD1 aligns across 9 bases. The CDR3 contains 16 residues. In germline, CDR1 is SSHAT, CDR2 FNYEAQ (reference sequence). DNA of the CDR3: TGTGCTAGCAGCTTAGCGAGGACAGGGGACGGAAACACCATATATTTT. This codes for CASSLARTGDGNTIYF.

This clone has more than one count but fewer than ten. The chain joins TRBV28 to TRBJ1-2, with TRBD1 as a possible D gene (5 bases). The germline CDR1 and CDR2 sequences are MDHEN and SYDVKM. V was clipped by 2 bases and J by 3 bases, with 7 bases between them. This CDR3 spans 13 amino acids. The CDR3 nucleotides are TGTGCCAGCAGTTTAGGAGGGGACTATGGCTACACCTTC. Translating gives CASSLGGDYGYTF.

CDR3 nucleotide sequence: TGTGCCACCAGTGATCCCGGGAGCGAGGGGGAGACCCAGTACTTC. Its translation: CATSDPGSEGETQYF. This sequence joins TRBV24-1 and TRBJ2-5, with a weak D call TRBD2 (6 bases). Germline V CDR1 and CDR2: KGHDR, SFDVKD. Trimming removed 3 bases from V and 5 bases from J, with 15 bases in between. The CDR3 contains 15 residues.

The chain uses TRBV2 and TRBJ2-3, with 9 bases that match TRBD2. CDR3 size: 14 residues. In germline, CDR1 is SNHLY, CDR2 FYNNEI. The junction had 0 bases not matched to a gene; V was cut back by 0 bases and J by 5 bases. The CDR3: CASSEALAGDTQYF. The CDR3 DNA is TGTGCCAGCAGTGAAGCACTAGCGGGAGATACGCAGTATTTT.

This chain joins TRBV11-3 and TRBJ2-7; 16 bases fit TRBD2. Trimming removed 2 bases from V and 5 bases from J; junction bases left unmatched: 9. Looked up from germline, CDR1 is SGHNT and CDR2 is YENEEA. The CDR3 runs 18 residues. The CDR3 here is CASSLKGLAGGFRDEQYF. The CDR3 nucleotides are TGTGCCAGCAGCTTAAAGGGACTAGCGGGAGGGTTTCGCGACGAGCAGTACTTC.